This T cell receptor beta chain was captured in a study of T cells in Graves' hyperthyroidism and ophthalmopathy. Study context: Prior to any treatment, at the point of initial diagnosis, peripheral blood was collected.

Germline lookup yields CDR1 MNHEY and CDR2 SVGEGT. CDR3 length: 14 amino acids. With 8 bases removed from V and 1 base from J, the gap between germline ends came to 11 bases. Stability of Graves' hyperthyroidism was defined as absent ophthalmopathy progression within 18 months. It was uncontrolled infection, other autoimmune disease, pregnancy or lactation that excluded patients. This sample holds PBMCs from 8 to 10 ml fresh peripheral blood. Researchers amplified the TCR beta CDR3 regions from RNA transcripts. First-round RT-PCR targeting the TCR CDR3 was performed with the HTBI primer set. TCRdb recomputed calls from the multiplex PCR reads with MiXCR, one row per CDR3 protein. The data show roughly 570,000 distinct CDR3 sequences, with around 14% seen just once and approximately 7% held by the top ten.

The chain uses TRBV6-2 or TRBV6-3 and TRBJ2-2; D may be TRBD2 (5 bases). Sequencing was performed on blood. This clonotype was sampled from a woman aged 25 to 39 with Graves' hyperthyroidism. This chain's CDR3 is CASSYGVNTGELFF. CDR3 coding DNA: TGTGCCAGCTCCTACGGGGTGAACACCGGGGAGCTGTTTTTT.